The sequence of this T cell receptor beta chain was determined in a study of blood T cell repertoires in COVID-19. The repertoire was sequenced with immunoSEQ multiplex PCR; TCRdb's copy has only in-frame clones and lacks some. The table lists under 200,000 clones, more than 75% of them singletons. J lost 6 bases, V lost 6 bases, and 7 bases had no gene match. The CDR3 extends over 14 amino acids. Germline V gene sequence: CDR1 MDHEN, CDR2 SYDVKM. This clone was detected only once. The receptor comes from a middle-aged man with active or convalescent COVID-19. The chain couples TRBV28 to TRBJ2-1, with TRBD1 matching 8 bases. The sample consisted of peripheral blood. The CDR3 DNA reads TGTGCCAGCAGCCCCCTGACAGGGGCCAATGAGCAGTTCTTC. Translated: CASSPLTGANEQFF.